One sample yielded the 25 T cell receptor beta chains listed below, sequenced in a study of blood T cell repertoires in COVID-19. Libraries were prepared by immunoSEQ multiplex PCR; TCRdb keeps only in-frame clonotypes and omits some of them. The sample yields about 88,000 clones, more than 85% seen once. Sequenced sample: peripheral blood. The receptors were sampled from a man in his sixties with acute or convalescent COVID-19.

The chain recombines TRBV4-1 with TRBJ1-4, with TRBD1 identical over 7 bases. CDR1 and CDR2 (germline): MGHRA, YSYEKL. The CDR3 spans 16 residues. The V segment lost 1 base and the J segment 2 bases; nucleotides outside the gene matches: 4. CDR3 DNA sequence: TGCGCCAGCAGCCAAGGGCCGGGACAGACTAATGAAAAACTGTTTTTT. Translated: CASSQGPGQTNEKLFF.

The chain employs TRBV3-1 (or the pseudogene TRBV3-2) and TRBJ2-5; TRBD2 matches at 7 bases. This CDR3 comprises 18 residues. Germline lookup yields CDR1 LGHDT and CDR2 YNNKEL (reference sequence). V lost 4 bases, J lost 3 bases, and 17 bases stayed unmatched. CDR3 in amino acids: CASSLFTGGPRSEETQYF. CDR3 nucleotide sequence: TGTGCCAGCAGCCTCTTTACGGGAGGCCCGAGAAGCGAAGAGACCCAGTACTTC.

The chain carries TRBV28 and TRBJ2-2, with D possibly matching TRBD2 (6 bases). The CDR3 loop spans 15 amino acids. Germline loops: CDR1 MDHEN, CDR2 SYDVKM. The V end was cut by 7 bases, the J end by 1 base, with 13 bases between. The CDR3 DNA follows: TGTGCCAGCATCGACGGGAGAGGGAACACCGGGGAGCTGTTTTTT. Protein product: CASIDGRGNTGELFF.

The CDR3 sequence: CASSLAPGQGFVDTDTQYF. The DNA for the CDR3 is TGTGCCAGCAGCTTAGCGCCGGGGCAGGGGTTCGTCGACACAGATACGCAGTATTTT. The gene calls are TRBV7-2 and TRBJ2-3; TRBD1 is a possible D gene (6 bases). The CDR3 consists of 19 residues. CDR1 and CDR2 from the germline V gene are SGHTA and FQGNSA. The germline V and J ends were trimmed by 0 bases and 2 bases, with 21 bases remaining between them.

This rearrangement joins TRBV10-3 to TRBJ1-6; tentatively, D is TRBD1 (6 bases). This CDR3 has 16 amino acids. The germline gives CDR1 ENHRY, CDR2 SYGVKD. V lost 2 bases and J lost 6, with 14 bases in between. As DNA, the CDR3 is TGTGCCATCAGTGAGAGTCCGGGGGGCTCTAATTCACCCCTCCACTTT. This encodes CAISESPGGSNSPLHF.

The V call is TRBV9, the J call TRBJ1-1, with D possibly TRBD1 on 5 matching bases. Trimming shortened V by 2 bases and J by 6 bases, and 17 bases separated the two germline ends. This CDR3 has 15 residues. Germline loops: CDR1 SGDLS, CDR2 YYNGEE. CDR3 in DNA: TGTGCCAGCAGCGTGGGGGGGACCCCGGAGGCTGAAGCTTTCTTT. Residues: CASSVGGTPEAEAFF.

This chain links TRBV6-2 or TRBV6-3 with TRBJ2-1; 8 bases map to TRBD1. Germline assignment: CDR1 MNHEY and CDR2 SVGEGT. The CDR3 extends over 15 amino acids. V was clipped by 5 bases and J by 4 bases; unmatched bases: 7. The CDR3 protein is CASSLRDRPYNEQFF. The CDR3, as DNA: TGTGCCAGCAGTCTCCGGGACAGGCCATACAATGAGCAGTTCTTC.

With respect to this clone: Sequence at one end of the junction differs from germline and may be a read error. This sequence joins TRBV12-3 or TRBV12-4 and TRBJ1-5; 10 nucleotides align to TRBD1. The CDR3 length is 13 residues. This CDR3 is CASSDPGQGYYFF. CDR3 nucleotides: TGTGCCAGCAGTGATCCGGGACAGGGGTATTATTTTTTT.

The rearrangement uses TRBV6-6 and TRBJ1-2; possible D gene TRBD1, 5 bases. Trimming removed 7 bases at V and 2 bases at J, with 14 bases between. The CDR3 consists of 14 residues. CDR1 and CDR2 (germline): MNHNY, SVGAGI (reference sequence). The CDR3 nucleotides read TGTGCCAGCACTCTAGGAGGGGTGAACTATGGCTACACCTTC. As protein: CASTLGGVNYGYTF.

J is TRBJ2-2 and V is TRBV7-6, with 7 bases aligning to TRBD1. CDR1 is SGHVS, CDR2 FNYEAQ, per germline. The length of the CDR3 is 18 residues. The ends lost 5 bases at V and 0 bases at J; junction bases unmatched: 12. This chain's CDR3 is CASSPTVQGTTNTGELFF. CDR3 sequence (DNA): TGTGCCAGCAGCCCTACCGTACAGGGGACCACGAACACCGGGGAGCTGTTTTTT.

J is TRBJ2-7 and V is TRBV19; 7 bases align to TRBD1. CDR3 length: 14 residues. With V trimmed by 3 bases and J by 3 bases, 5 bases remained unmatched. From germline, CDR1 is LNHDA and CDR2 SQIVND (reference sequence). CDR3 residues: CASSILQGNYEQYF. CDR3 bases: TGTGCCAGTAGTATCTTACAGGGGAACTACGAGCAGTACTTC.

On this clone: The same CDR3 also results from other DNA sequences found in this sample. The chain is built from TRBV27 and TRBJ1-5; 10 nucleotides match TRBD1. Trimming removed 5 bases from V and 2 bases from J; junction bases left unmatched: 3. CDR1 MNHEY and CDR2 SMNVEV come from the germline V gene (reference sequence). The CDR3 sequence is 15 residues long. The CDR3 coding sequence is TGTGCCAGCAGTCCCGGGACAGGGGGCAATCAGCCCCAGCATTTT. It encodes CASSPGTGGNQPQHF.

The chain joins TRBV9 to TRBJ2-1, with 7 bases that match TRBD2. This CDR3 contains 15 residues. The germline CDR1 and CDR2 sequences are SGDLS and YYNGEE. Germline trimming cut 0 bases from V and 9 bases from J; bases unmatched to any gene: 9. The CDR3 region has the DNA TGTGCCAGCAGCGTAGCGGACGCGGGGGTTGGTGAGCAGTTCTTC. Translation: CASSVADAGVGEQFF.

V and J are TRBV5-1 and TRBJ2-7, with 9 bases aligning to TRBD2. Per the germline V gene, CDR1 is SGHRS and CDR2 is YFSETQ. V lost 7 bases, J lost 2 bases, and 16 bases stayed unmatched. The CDR3 runs to 17 residues. DNA of the CDR3: TGCGCCAGCTCACCGGGCGGGGCCGGCGGGAGGGCCTACGAGCAGTACTTC. Protein: CASSPGGAGGRAYEQYF.

The chain links TRBV19 to TRBJ2-1, with 9 bases identical to TRBD2. Per germline, CDR1 LNHDA and CDR2 SQIVND (reference sequence). V lost 5 bases and J lost 8; bases outside the gene matches: 10. The CDR3 is 15 residues long. The CDR3 protein is CASSGSGSTMDEQFF. CDR3 nucleotides: TGTGCCAGTAGTGGTAGCGGGAGCACTATGGATGAGCAGTTCTTC.

A single count supports this clone. V usage is TRBV12-3 or TRBV12-4 and J usage is TRBJ1-2; D call uncertain. V dropped 3 bases and J dropped 4 bases, with 9 bases sitting between them. The CDR3 has 13 amino acids. In nucleotides, the CDR3 is TGTGCCAGCAGTTTCGCACAGCCCTATGGCTACACCTTC. Protein sequence: CASSFAQPYGYTF.

V usage is TRBV24-1 and J usage is TRBJ2-3; 8 positions match TRBD1. Germline lookup yields CDR1 KGHDR and CDR2 SFDVKD. The CDR3 consists of 15 residues. After removal of 4 bases from V and 4 bases from J, the junction contained 6 bases not matched to a gene. As DNA, the CDR3 is TGTGCCACCAGTGACCGCAACAGGGGGGCAGATACGCAGTATTTT. This gives the protein CATSDRNRGADTQYF.

The table lists this clone with a few counts. This chain joins TRBV25-1 and TRBJ2-1; 7 nucleotides align to TRBD1. The germline gives CDR1 MGHDK, CDR2 SYGVNS. V lost 6 bases and J lost 13; bases outside the gene matches: 6. The CDR3 sequence is 11 residues long. The CDR3 region is CASRGDREQFF. The DNA for the CDR3 is TGTGCCAGCAGAGGAGACAGGGAACAGTTCTTC.

The chain recombines TRBV7-2 with TRBJ2-5, with TRBD2 matching 11 bases. V lost 7 bases to trimming and J lost 5 bases; unmatched junction nucleotides: 9. This CDR3 contains 15 residues. Germline CDR1 reads SGHTA; CDR2 reads FQGNSA. The CDR3 here is CASTGTSGRLETQYF. The CDR3 bases are TGTGCCAGCACCGGAACTAGCGGGAGATTGGAGACCCAGTACTTC.

The rearrangement links TRBV27 to TRBJ1-4, with D possibly TRBD1 on 5 matching bases. V was clipped by 7 bases and J by 15 bases, with 15 bases between them. Per germline, CDR1 MNHEY and CDR2 SMNVEV (reference sequence). This CDR3 is 11 amino acids long. This CDR3 reads CASTDGFRVFF. CDR3 sequence (DNA): TGTGCCAGCACGGACGGTTTCAGGGTGTTTTTT.

This clone was seen more than once but under ten times. J is TRBJ2-1 and V is TRBV29-1; the match to TRBD1 covers 7 bases. The ends lost 6 bases at V and 6 bases at J; junction bases unmatched: 5. Germline V gene sequence: CDR1 SQVTM, CDR2 ANQGSEA. This CDR3 is built from 12 residues. The CDR3 bases are TGCAGCGTCGGGACAGCCCTCAATGAGCAGTTCTTC. This gives the protein CSVGTALNEQFF.

The chain carries TRBV7-2 and TRBJ2-7; 10 bases match TRBD1. This CDR3 contains 16 residues. Per the germline V gene, CDR1 is SGHTA and CDR2 is FQGNSA. Unmatched junction bases numbered 7, after V lost 1 base and J lost 4 bases. The CDR3: CASSLGDRGDLYEQYF. The CDR3 region has the DNA TGTGCCAGCAGCTTAGGGGACAGGGGTGACCTTTACGAGCAGTACTTC.

This clone appeared a single time. J is TRBJ2-5 and V is TRBV7-3, with 9 bases aligning to TRBD1. The CDR3 covers 13 residues. The J segment lost 3 bases and the V segment lost 5 bases, leaving 1 base of the junction unmatched. Germline V gene sequence: CDR1 SGHTA, CDR2 FQGTGA. In nucleotides, the CDR3 is TGTGCCAGCAGCCGGGACAGGGAAGAGACCCAGTACTTC. This translates into CASSRDREETQYF.

The chain recombines TRBV7-2 with TRBJ2-5; D might be TRBD2 (6 bases). Trimming shortened V by 4 bases and J by 5 bases, and 17 bases separated the two germline ends. Germline CDR1 reads SGHTA; CDR2 reads FQGNSA. CDR3 length: 15 amino acids. The CDR3 reads CASSSGLLGGETQYF. CDR3 DNA: TGTGCCAGCAGCTCGGGACTTTTAGGAGGGGAGACCCAGTACTTC.

The J gene is TRBJ2-7, the V gene TRBV29-1; D may be TRBD1 (5 bases). The CDR3 contains 13 residues. Deletions cut 0 bases from V and 3 bases from J, with 9 bases between. The germline V gene has CDR1 SQVTM and CDR2 ANQGSEA. This CDR3 is CSVEDGASYEQYF. CDR3 DNA sequence: TGCAGCGTTGAAGATGGGGCCAGCTACGAGCAGTACTTC.